The clone carrying this TCR beta chain showed up many times. The CDR3 runs 16 residues. The germline V gene encodes CDR1 MNHEY and CDR2 SMNVEV (reference sequence). The V segment lost 7 bases and the J segment 0 bases; nucleotides outside the gene matches: 9. Library preparation followed earlier protocols using designated TCR primers. TCRdb re-called the PCR reads with MiXCR, one entry per CDR3 protein. Among 80,000 to 95,000 distinct CDR3 sequences listed, around 20% were seen once. The sample comes from a study of molecular identifiers for immune sequencing clone quantification. Naive CD8 T cells, phenotype CD8+CD4-CCR7+CD45RA+, were sorted.

Sequencing was done on a sample of naive CD8+ T cells from blood, with Jurkat cell RNA spiked in. Subset in this sample: FACS-sorted CD8+CD4-CCR7+CD45RA+ naive T cells. The receptor comes from a human donor in good health. Some libraries in this study had Jurkat cell RNA spiked in. The rearrangement uses TRBV27 and TRBJ2-7; 10 nucleotides align to TRBD1. CDR3 sequence (DNA): TGTGCCAGCAAGACAGGGGGCCCCGGAAGCTCCTACGAGCAGTACTTC. It specifies CASKTGGPGSSYEQYF.